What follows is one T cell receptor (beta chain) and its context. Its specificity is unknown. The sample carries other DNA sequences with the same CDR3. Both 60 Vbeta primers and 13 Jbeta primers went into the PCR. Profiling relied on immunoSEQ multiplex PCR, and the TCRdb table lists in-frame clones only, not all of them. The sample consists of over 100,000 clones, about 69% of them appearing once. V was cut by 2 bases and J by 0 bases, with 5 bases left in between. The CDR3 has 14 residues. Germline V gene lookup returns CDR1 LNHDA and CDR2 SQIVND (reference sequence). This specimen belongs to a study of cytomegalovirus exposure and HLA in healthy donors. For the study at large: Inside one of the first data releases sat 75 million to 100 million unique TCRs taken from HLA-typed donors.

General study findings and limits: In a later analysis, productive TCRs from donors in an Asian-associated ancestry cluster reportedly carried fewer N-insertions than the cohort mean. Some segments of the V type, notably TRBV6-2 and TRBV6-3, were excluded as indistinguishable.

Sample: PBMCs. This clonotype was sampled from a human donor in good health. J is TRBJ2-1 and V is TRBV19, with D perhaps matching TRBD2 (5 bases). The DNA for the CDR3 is TGTGCCAGTAGTATACGGGACTCCTACAATGAGCAGTTCTTC. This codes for CASSIRDSYNEQFF.